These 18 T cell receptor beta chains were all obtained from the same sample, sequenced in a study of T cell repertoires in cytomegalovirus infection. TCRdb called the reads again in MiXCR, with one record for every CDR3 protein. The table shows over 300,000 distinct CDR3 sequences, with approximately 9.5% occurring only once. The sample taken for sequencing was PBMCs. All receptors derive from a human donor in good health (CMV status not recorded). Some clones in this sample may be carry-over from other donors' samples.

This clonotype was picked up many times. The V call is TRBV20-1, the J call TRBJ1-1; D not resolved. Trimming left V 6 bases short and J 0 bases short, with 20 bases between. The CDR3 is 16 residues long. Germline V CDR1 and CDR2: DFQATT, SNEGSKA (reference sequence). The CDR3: CSAGKPGGWMNTEAFF. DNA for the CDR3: TGCAGTGCGGGAAAACCCGGAGGTTGGATGAACACTGAAGCTTTCTTT.

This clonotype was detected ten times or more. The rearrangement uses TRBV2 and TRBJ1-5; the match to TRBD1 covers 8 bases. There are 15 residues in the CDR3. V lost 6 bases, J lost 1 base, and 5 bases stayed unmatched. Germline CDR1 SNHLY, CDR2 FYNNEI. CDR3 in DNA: TGTGCCAGCAGGGGACAGGTTTTAAGCAATCAGCCCCAGCATTTT. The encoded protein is CASRGQVLSNQPQHF.

The CDR3 is CASSLEPTGGHEQYF. CDR3 DNA sequence: TGTGCCAGCAGCTTAGAACCGACAGGGGGCCACGAGCAGTACTTC. This chain joins TRBV7-2 and TRBJ2-7; TRBD1 aligns across 10 bases. The CDR3 covers 15 residues. J was trimmed by 5 bases and V by 1 base; bases with no gene match: 5. The germline CDR1 and CDR2 sequences are SGHTA and FQGNSA.

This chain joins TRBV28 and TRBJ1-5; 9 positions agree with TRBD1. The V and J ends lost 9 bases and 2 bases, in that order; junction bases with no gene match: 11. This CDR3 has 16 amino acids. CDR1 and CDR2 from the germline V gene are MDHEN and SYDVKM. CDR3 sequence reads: CASLGQGQGGNQPQHF. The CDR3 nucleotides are TGTGCCAGTCTTGGACAGGGGCAAGGGGGCAATCAGCCCCAGCATTTT.

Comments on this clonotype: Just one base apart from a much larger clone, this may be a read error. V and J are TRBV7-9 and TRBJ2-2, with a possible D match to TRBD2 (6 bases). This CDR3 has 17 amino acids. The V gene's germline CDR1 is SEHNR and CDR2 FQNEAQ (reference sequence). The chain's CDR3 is CASSLGPTSSNTRELFF. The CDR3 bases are TGTGCCAGCAGCTTGGGACCGACTAGTTCGAACACCAGGGAGCTGTTTTTT. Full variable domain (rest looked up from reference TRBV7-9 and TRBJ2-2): DTGVSQNPRHKITKRGQNVTFRCDPISEHNRLYWYRQTLGQGPEFLTYFQNEAQLEKSRLLSDRFSAERPKGSFSTLEIQRTEQGDSAMYLCASSLGPTSSNTRELFFGEGSRLTVL.

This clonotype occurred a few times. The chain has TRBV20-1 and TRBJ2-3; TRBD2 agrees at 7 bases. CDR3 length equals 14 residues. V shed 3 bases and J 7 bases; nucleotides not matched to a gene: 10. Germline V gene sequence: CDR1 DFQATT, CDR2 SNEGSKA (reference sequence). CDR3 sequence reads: CSASGRGDVYTQYF. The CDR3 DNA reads TGCAGTGCTAGTGGTCGGGGGGACGTTTATACGCAGTATTTT.

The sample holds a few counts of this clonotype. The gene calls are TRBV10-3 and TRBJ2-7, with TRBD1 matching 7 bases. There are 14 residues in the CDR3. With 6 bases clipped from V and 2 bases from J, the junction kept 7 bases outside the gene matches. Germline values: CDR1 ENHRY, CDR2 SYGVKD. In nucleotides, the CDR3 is TGTGCCATCAGCGACCCGGGACAGACCTACGAGCAGTACTTC. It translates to CAISDPGQTYEQYF.

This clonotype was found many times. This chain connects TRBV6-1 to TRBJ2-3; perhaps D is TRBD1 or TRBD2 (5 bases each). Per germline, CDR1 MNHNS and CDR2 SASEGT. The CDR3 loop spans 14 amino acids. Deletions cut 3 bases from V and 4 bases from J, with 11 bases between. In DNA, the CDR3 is TGTGCCAGCAGTGACCGCAGGGAGTCAGATACGCAGTATTTT. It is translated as CASSDRRESDTQYF.

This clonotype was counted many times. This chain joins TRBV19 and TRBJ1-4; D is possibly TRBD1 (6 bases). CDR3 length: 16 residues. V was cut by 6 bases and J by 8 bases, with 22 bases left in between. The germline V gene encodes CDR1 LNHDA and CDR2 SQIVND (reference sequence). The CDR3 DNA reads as TGTGCCAGTAGCCCTACGGGGGCCCGCGGGGGCGAAAAACTGTTTTTT. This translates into CASSPTGARGGEKLFF.

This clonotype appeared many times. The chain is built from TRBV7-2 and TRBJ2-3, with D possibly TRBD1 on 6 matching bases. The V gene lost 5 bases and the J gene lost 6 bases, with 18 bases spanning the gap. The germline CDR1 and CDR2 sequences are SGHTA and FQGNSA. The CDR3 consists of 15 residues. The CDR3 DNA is TGTGCCAGCAGCCCTCAGGGGAATTTAGTGGATACGCAGTATTTT. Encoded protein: CASSPQGNLVDTQYF. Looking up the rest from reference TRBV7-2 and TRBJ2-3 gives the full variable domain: GAGVSQSPSNKVTEKGKDVELRCDPISGHTALYWYRQSLGQGLEFLIYFQGNSAPDKSGLPSDRFSAERTGGSVSTLTIQRTQQEDSAVYLCASSPQGNLVDTQYFGPGTRLTVL.

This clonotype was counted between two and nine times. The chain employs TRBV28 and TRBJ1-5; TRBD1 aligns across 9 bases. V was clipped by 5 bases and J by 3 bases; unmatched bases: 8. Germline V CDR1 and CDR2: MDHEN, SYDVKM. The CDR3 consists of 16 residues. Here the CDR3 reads CASSPGTGIINQPQHF. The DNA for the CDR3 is TGTGCCAGCAGTCCCGGGACAGGGATTATCAATCAGCCCCAGCATTTT. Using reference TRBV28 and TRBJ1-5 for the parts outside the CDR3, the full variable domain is DVKVTQSSRYLVKRTGEKVFLECVQDMDHENMFWYRQDPGLGLRLIYFSYDVKMKEKGDIPEGYSVSREKKERFSLILESASTNQTSMYLCASSPGTGIINQPQHFGDGTRLSIL.

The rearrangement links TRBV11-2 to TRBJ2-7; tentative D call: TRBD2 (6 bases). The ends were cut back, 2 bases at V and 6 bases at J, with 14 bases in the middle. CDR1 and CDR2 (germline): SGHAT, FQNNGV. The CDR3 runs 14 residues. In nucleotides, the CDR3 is TGTGCCAGCAGCTTACGTAGTTGGAGGGGCGAGCAGTACTTC. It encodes CASSLRSWRGEQYF.

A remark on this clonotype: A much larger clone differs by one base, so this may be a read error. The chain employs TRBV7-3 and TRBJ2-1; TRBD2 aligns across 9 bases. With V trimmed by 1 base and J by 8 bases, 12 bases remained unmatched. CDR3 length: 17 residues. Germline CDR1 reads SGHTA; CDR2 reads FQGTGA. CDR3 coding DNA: TGTGCCAGCAGCTTAATACTGGGCGGGAGGGCAGGGGATGAGCAGTTCTTC. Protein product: CASSLILGGRAGDEQFF.

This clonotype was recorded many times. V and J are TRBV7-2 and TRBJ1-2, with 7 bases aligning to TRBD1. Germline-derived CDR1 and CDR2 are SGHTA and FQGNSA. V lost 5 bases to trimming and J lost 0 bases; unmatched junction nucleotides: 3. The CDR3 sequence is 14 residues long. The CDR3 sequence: CASSIDRANYGYTF. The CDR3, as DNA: TGTGCCAGCAGCATCGACAGGGCTAACTATGGCTACACCTTC.

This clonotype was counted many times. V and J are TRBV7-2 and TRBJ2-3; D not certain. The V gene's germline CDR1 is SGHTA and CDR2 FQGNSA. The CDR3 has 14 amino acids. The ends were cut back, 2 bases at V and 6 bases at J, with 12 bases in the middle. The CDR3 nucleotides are TGTGCCAGCAGCTTAATTCTCTTGTGGGATACGCAGTATTTT. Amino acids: CASSLILLWDTQYF.

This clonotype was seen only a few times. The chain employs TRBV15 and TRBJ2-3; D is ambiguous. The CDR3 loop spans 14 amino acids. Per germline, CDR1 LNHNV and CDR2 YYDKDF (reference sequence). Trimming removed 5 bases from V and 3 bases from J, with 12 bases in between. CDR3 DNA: TGTGCCACCAGCTCCCCCTTAAATACAGATACGCAGTATTTT. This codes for CATSSPLNTDTQYF.

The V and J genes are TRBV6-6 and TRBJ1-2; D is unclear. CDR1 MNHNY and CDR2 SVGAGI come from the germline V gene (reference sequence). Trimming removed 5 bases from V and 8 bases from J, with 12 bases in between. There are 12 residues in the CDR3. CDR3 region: CASSSVGLGYTF. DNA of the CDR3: TGTGCCAGCAGTAGCGTTGGACTCGGCTACACCTTC.

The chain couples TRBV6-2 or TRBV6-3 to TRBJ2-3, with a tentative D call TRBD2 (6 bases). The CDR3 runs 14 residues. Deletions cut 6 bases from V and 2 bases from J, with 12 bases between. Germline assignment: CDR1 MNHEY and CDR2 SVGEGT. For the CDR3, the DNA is TGTGCCAGCAGGGGACTTGCCAACACAGATACGCAGTATTTT. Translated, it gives CASRGLANTDTQYF.